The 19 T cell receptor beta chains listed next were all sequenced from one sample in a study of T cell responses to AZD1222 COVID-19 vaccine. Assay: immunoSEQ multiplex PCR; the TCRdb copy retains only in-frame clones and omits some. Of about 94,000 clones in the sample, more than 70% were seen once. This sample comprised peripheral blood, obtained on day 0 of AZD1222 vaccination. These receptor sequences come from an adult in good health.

CDR3 sequence (DNA): TGTGCCAGCCGATCGAATACGCAGTATTTT. This sequence encodes CASRSNTQYF. The chain has TRBV12-3 or TRBV12-4 and TRBJ2-3; D not certain. V lost 8 bases and J lost 7, with 7 bases in between. This CDR3 contains 10 residues.

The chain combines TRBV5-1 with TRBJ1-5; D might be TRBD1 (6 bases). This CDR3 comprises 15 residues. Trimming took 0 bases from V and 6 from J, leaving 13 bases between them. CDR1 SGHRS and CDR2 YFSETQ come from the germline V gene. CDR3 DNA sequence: TGCGCCAGCAGCTTGGTCGGGGGCACTGGTCAGCCCCAGCATTTT. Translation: CASSLVGGTGQPQHF.

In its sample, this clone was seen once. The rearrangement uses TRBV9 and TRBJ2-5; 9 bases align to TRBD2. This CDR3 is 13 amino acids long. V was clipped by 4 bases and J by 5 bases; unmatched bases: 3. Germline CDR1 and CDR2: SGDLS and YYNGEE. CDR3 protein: CASSLAGRETQYF. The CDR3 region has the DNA TGTGCCAGCAGCCTAGCGGGGCGGGAGACCCAGTACTTC.

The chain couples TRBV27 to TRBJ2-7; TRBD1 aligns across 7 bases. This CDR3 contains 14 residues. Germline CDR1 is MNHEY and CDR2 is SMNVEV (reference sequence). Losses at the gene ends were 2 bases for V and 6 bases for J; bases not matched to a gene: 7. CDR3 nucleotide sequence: TGTGCCAGCAGTTTACAAGGGGACAGAGGCGAGCAGTACTTC. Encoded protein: CASSLQGDRGEQYF.

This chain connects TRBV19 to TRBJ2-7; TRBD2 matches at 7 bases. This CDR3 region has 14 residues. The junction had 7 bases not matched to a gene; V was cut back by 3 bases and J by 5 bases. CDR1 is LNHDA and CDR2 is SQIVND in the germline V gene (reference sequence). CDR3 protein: CASSMGGTENEQYF. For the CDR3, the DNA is TGTGCCAGTAGTATGGGGGGGACGGAGAACGAGCAGTACTTC.

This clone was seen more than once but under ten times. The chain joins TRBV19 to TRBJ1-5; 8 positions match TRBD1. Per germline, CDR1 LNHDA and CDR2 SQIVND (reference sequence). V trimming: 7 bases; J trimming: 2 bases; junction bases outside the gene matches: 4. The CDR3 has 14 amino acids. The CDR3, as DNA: TGTGCCAGTAACGACAGGGGCGGCAATCAGCCCCAGCATTTT. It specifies CASNDRGGNQPQHF.

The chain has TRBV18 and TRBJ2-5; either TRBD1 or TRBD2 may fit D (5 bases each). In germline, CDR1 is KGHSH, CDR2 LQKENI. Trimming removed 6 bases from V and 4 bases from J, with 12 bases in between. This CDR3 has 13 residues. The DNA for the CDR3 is TGTGCCAGCTCGCCCGGGACCGGAGAGACCCAGTACTTC. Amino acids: CASSPGTGETQYF.

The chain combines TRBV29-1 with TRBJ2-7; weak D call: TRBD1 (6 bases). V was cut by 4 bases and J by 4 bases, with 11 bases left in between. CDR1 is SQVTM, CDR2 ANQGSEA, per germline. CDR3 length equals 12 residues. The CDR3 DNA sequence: TGCAGCGTTGCGGCAGGGGTATACGAGCAGTACTTC. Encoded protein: CSVAAGVYEQYF.

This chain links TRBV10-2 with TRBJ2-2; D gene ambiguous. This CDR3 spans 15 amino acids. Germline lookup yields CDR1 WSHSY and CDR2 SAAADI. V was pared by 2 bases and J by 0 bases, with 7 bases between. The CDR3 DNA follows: TGCGCCAGCAGTGAGGCCGGGTCGAACACCGGGGAGCTGTTTTTT. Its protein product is CASSEAGSNTGELFF.

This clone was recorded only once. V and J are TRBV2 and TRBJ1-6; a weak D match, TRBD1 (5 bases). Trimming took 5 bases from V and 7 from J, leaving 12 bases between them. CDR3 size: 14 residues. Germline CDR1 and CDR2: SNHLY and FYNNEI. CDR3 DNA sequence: TGTGCCAGCAGTCCAGGGTCGGACAATTCACCCCTCCACTTT. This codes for CASSPGSDNSPLHF.

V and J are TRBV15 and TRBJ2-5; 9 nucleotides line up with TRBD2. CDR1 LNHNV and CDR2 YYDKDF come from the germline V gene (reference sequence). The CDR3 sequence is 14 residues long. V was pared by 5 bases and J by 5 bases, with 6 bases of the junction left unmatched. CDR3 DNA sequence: TGTGCCACCAGCTCCCGAGGACTAGCGGAGACCCAGTACTTC. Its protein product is CATSSRGLAETQYF.

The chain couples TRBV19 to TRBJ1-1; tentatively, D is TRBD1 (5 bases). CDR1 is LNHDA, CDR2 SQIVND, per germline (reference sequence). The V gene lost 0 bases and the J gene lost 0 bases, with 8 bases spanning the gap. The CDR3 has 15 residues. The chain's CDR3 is CASSIDGGMNTEAFF. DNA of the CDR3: TGTGCCAGTAGTATAGATGGGGGGATGAACACTGAAGCTTTCTTT.

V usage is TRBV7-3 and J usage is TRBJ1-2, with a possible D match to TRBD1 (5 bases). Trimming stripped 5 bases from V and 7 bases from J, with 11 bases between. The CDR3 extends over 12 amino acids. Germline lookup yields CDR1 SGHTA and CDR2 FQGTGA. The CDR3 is CASSATGTGYTF. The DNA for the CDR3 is TGTGCCAGCAGCGCGACCGGGACTGGCTACACCTTC.

The CDR3, as DNA: TGTGCCAGCAGCGATAGGAGGACTAGCGGACAAGAGCAGTTCTTC. Its translation is CASSDRRTSGQEQFF. The chain joins TRBV9 to TRBJ2-1, with 10 bases identical to TRBD2. The CDR3 is made up of 15 amino acids. J was trimmed by 10 bases and V by 3 bases; bases with no gene match: 10. Germline assignment: CDR1 SGDLS and CDR2 YYNGEE.

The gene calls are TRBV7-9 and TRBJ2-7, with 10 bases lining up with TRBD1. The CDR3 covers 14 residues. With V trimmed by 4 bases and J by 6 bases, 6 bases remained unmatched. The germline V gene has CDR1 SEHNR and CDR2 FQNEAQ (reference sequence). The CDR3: CASSWGQGSPEQYF. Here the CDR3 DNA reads TGTGCCAGCAGCTGGGGACAGGGGTCCCCCGAGCAGTACTTC.

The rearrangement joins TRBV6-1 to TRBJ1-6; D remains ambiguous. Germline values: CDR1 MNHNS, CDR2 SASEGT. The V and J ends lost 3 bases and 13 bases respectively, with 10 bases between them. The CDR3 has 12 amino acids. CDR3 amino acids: CASSDLEGPLHF. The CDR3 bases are TGTGCCAGCAGTGATCTGGAGGGCCCCCTCCACTTT.

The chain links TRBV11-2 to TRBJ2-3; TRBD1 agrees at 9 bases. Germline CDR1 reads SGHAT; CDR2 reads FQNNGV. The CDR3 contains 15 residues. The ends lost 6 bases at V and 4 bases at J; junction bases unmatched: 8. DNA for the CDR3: TGTGCCAGCAGATTCGACAGGGGGTTCGCAGATACGCAGTATTTT. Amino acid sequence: CASRFDRGFADTQYF.

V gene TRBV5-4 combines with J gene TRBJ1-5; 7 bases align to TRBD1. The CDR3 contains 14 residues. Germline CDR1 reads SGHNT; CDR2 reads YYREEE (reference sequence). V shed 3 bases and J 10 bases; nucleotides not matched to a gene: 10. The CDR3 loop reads CASSSMAEGAPQHF. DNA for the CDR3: TGTGCCAGCAGCTCGATGGCGGAGGGGGCCCCCCAGCATTTT.

The CDR3 is CASSPPSGATGELFF. DNA of the CDR3: TGTGCCAGCTCACCACCGTCAGGCGCCACCGGGGAGCTGTTTTTT. The rearrangement joins TRBV18 to TRBJ2-2, with D hard to call. Germline assignment: CDR1 KGHSH and CDR2 LQKENI. Trimming cost V 0 bases and J 4 bases, with 9 bases left between them. The CDR3 has 15 residues.